The clone carrying this TCR beta chain has only a few counts. Its antigen is still unknown. Deletions cut 4 bases from V and 4 bases from J, with 13 bases between. CDR1 SQVTM and CDR2 ANQGSEA come from the germline V gene. This CDR3 has 13 residues. This entry is derived from a study of post-analysis software for immune sequencing data. Study results and limitations: The five TRBV segments detected at higher frequency in patients than in controls included TRBV5-6, TRBV5-1 and TRBV20-1. Strong same-batch co-clustering of samples appeared with F measure clustering. Versus controls, multiple sclerosis patients showed significantly lower diversity (normalized Chao1).

TCR beta libraries were prepared from cDNA with unique molecular identifiers. In TCRdb, the PCR reads were re-called with MiXCR into one record per CDR3 protein. The sample shows 450,000 or so distinct CDR3 sequences, under 55% of them seen only once. V is TRBV29-1 and J is TRBJ1-1; D gene ambiguous. The sample consisted of blood. The source of this sequence is a girl under 18 with multiple sclerosis. In DNA, the CDR3 is TGCAGCGTTGCCGGCAGTCTGGTCACTGAAGCTTTCTTT. It specifies CSVAGSLVTEAFF.